This is a list of T cell receptor beta chains from one sample in a study of shared clonotypes between healthy human individuals. Method: immunoSEQ multiplex PCR; TCRdb's copy keeps in-frame clones and lacks some. The data show fewer than 850,000 clones, roughly 87% seen once. Sequences were obtained from memory CD8+ T cells from PBMCs. These receptors came from a man between 18 and 29 years old in good health. Some clones in this sample may be carry-over from other donors' samples. Each CDR3 is given with its conserved first and last residue. Fields, in order: V gene, J gene, D gene, clone size, CDR3 protein, CDR3 DNA. D genes are given only for firm matches. Clone size is stated in some rows and not others, as once, few, many or a class when expanded.

TRBV5-4	TRBJ1-1	TRBD1	.	CASSPRDREGMNTEAFF	TGTGCCAGCAGCCCCCGGGACAGGGAGGGCATGAACACTGAAGCTTTCTTT
TRBV7-9	TRBJ2-2	.	.	CASSLAPVLGGELFF	TGTGCCAGCAGCTTAGCCCCGGTCCTGGGCGGGGAGCTGTTTTTT
TRBV28	TRBJ1-1	.	.	CASSLQPHLEEAFF	TGTGCCAGCAGTTTACAACCCCATCTCGAAGAAGCTTTCTTT
TRBV2	TRBJ2-1	TRBD2	.	CASRGSGSSYNEQFF	TGTGCCAGCAGGGGGAGCGGGAGCTCCTACAATGAGCAGTTCTTC
TRBV25-1	TRBJ2-2	.	.	CASSELRGPNTGELFF	TGTGCCAGCAGTGAATTAAGGGGCCCGAACACCGGGGAGCTGTTTTTT
TRBV9	TRBJ2-3	TRBD2	.	CASSSLAGGTQYF	TGTGCCAGCAGCTCCTTAGCGGGAGGTACGCAGTATTTT
TRBV5-1	TRBJ2-3	.	.	CASSLEGPFRADTQYF	TGCGCCAGCAGCTTGGAGGGCCCCTTTCGGGCAGATACGCAGTATTTT
TRBV28	TRBJ2-7	.	.	CASSLAPGEGVNEQYF	TGTGCCAGCAGTTTAGCCCCGGGTGAGGGAGTAAACGAGCAGTACTTC
TRBV19	TRBJ1-1	TRBD1	many	CASSRRPGGAMNTEAFF	TGTGCCAGTAGTAGGAGGCCAGGGGGCGCCATGAACACTGAAGCTTTCTTT
TRBV29-1	TRBJ2-1	.	.	CSVLGWGAYNEQFF	TGCAGCGTTTTAGGCTGGGGCGCATACAATGAGCAGTTCTTC
TRBV10-3	TRBJ2-2	TRBD1	once	CAISDGQGEKYGELFF	TGTGCCATCAGTGACGGACAGGGCGAGAAGTACGGGGAGCTGTTTTTT
TRBV4-2	TRBJ2-2	TRBD2	.	CASSQGLREGPVGELFF	TGTGCCAGCAGCCAAGGTTTGCGGGAGGGCCCTGTCGGGGAGCTGTTTTTT
TRBV7-9	TRBJ2-7	TRBD2	once	CAGAGGTYEQYF	TGTGCCGGAGCGGGAGGCACCTACGAGCAGTACTTC
TRBV5-1	TRBJ2-3	.	.	CASSGSRVSTDTQYF	TGCGCCAGCAGCGGGTCCAGGGTGTCGACAGATACGCAGTATTTT
TRBV4-2	TRBJ1-4	.	.	CASSQGTDEKLFF	TGTGCCAGCAGCCAAGGGACAGATGAAAAACTGTTTTTT
TRBV7-8	TRBJ1-2	TRBD1	.	CASSRNLRGQGPKTYYGYTF	TGTGCCAGCAGCCGTAATTTGAGGGGACAGGGGCCGAAAACATACTATGGCTACACCTTC
TRBV7-3	TRBJ2-7	TRBD1	.	CASSRDRGASYEQYF	TGTGCCAGCAGCAGGGACAGGGGGGCCTCCTACGAGCAGTACTTC
TRBV6-5	TRBJ2-5	TRBD2	.	CASSPWREGGETQYF	TGTGCCAGCAGCCCATGGCGGGAGGGCGGGGAGACCCAGTACTTC
TRBV11-2	TRBJ2-2	.	many	CASSSWQANTGELFF	TGTGCCAGCAGCTCATGGCAGGCGAACACCGGGGAGCTGTTTTTT
TRBV27	TRBJ1-1	.	.	CASRSRGDTEAFF	TGTGCCAGCAGGAGCAGGGGCGACACTGAAGCTTTCTTT
TRBV21-1	TRBJ1-5	.	.	CASSIERSGQLYQSAPAF	TGTGCCAGCAGCATCGAAAGATCGGGACAACTGTATCAATCAGCCCCAGCATTT
TRBV28	TRBJ1-5	.	few	CASIQGNQPQHF	TGTGCCAGCATACAGGGCAATCAGCCCCAGCATTTT
TRBV6-1	TRBJ2-3	.	.	CASRGSDTQYF	TGTGCCAGCAGAGGCTCAGATACGCAGTATTTT
TRBV9	TRBJ1-2	TRBD1	.	CASSGTETGGGYGYTF	TGTGCCAGCAGCGGGACCGAGACAGGGGGCGGCTATGGCTACACCTTC
TRBV7-9	TRBJ2-7	TRBD2	.	CASSSREGLAGEAYEQYF	TGTGCCAGCAGCTCCAGGGAAGGACTAGCGGGAGAGGCATACGAGCAGTACTTC
TRBV7-9	TRBJ2-2	.	.	CASSPGTSESRELFF	TGTGCCAGCAGCCCCGGGACCTCAGAGAGTAGGGAGCTGTTTTTT
TRBV5-1	TRBJ1-1	.	.	CASSPYGGANTEAFF	TGCGCCAGCAGCCCGTACGGGGGGGCGAACACTGAAGCTTTCTTT
TRBV4-1	TRBJ1-4	.	.	CASSQDEGSVTNEKLFF	TGCGCCAGCAGCCAAGACGAGGGGTCTGTTACTAATGAAAAACTGTTTTTT
TRBV2	TRBJ2-4	TRBD1	.	CASSPGGSDIQYF	TGTGCCAGCAGTCCAGGGGGCTCGGACATTCAGTACTTC
TRBV28	TRBJ1-5	TRBD1	.	CATDRGYNQPQHF	TGTGCCACCGACAGGGGATATAATCAGCCCCAGCATTTT
TRBV5-1	TRBJ2-2	.	once	CASSRAPRDTGELFF	TGCGCCAGCAGCAGGGCCCCCAGAGACACCGGGGAGCTGTTTTTT
TRBV7-9	TRBJ2-2	.	.	CASSLGASGELFF	TGTGCCAGCAGCTTAGGTGCGAGCGGGGAGCTGTTTTTT
TRBV13	TRBJ2-7	.	.	CASSWGQGGQYF	TGTGCCAGCAGCTGGGGACAAGGGGGGCAGTACTTC
TRBV5-5	TRBJ2-7	TRBD2	.	CASSLTTLAGKGYEQYF	TGTGCCAGCAGCTTGACCACGCTAGCGGGCAAAGGGTACGAGCAGTACTTC
TRBV5-4	TRBJ2-7	.	.	CASSLDRGTGFEQYF	TGTGCCAGCAGCTTGGATAGGGGGACGGGGTTTGAGCAGTACTTC
TRBV28	TRBJ1-4	TRBD1	.	CASSLGQGAVTNEKLFF	TGTGCCAGCAGTTTAGGGCAGGGGGCCGTGACTAATGAAAAACTGTTTTTT
TRBV15	TRBJ1-5	.	.	CATSNAGTLSNQPQHF	TGTGCCACCAGCAACGCCGGGACACTTAGCAATCAGCCCCAGCATTTT
TRBV4-2	TRBJ1-4	.	.	CASSQESAVRGQVFF	TGTGCCAGCAGCCAGGAATCCGCCGTGCGGGGTCAGGTGTTTTTT
TRBV5-1	TRBJ1-5	TRBD1	.	CASSAGQGVSNQPQHF	TGCGCCAGCAGCGCGGGACAGGGTGTAAGCAATCAGCCCCAGCATTTT
TRBV28	TRBJ2-7	TRBD1	.	CASSFSGTVLEQYF	TGTGCCAGCAGTTTCTCCGGGACAGTACTCGAGCAGTACTTC